The 27 T cell receptor beta chains listed next were all sequenced from one sample in a study of cytomegalovirus exposure and HLA in healthy donors. 60 Vbeta and 13 Jbeta primers were used in PCR. Assay used: immunoSEQ multiplex PCR; TCRdb lists only in-frame clones, some missing. Of 150,000 to 200,000 clones in the sample, approximately 80% were seen once. Sequenced sample: PBMCs. The receptors were sampled from a young man in good health and CMV-seropositive.

The chain has TRBV30 and TRBJ2-3; TRBD2 matches 10 bases. From germline, CDR1 is GTSNPN and CDR2 SVGIG (reference sequence). The CDR3 loop spans 16 amino acids. The trim removed 5 bases at V and 5 bases at J, leaving 13 bases unmatched. Here the CDR3 DNA reads TGTGCCTGGCAACCGGGGCTAGCGGGAGCAGTAGATACGCAGTATTTT. Amino acid sequence: CAWQPGLAGAVDTQYF.

This clone has only one observation. This chain connects TRBV29-1 to TRBJ2-7; D perhaps matches TRBD1 (5 bases). Germline V gene lookup returns CDR1 SQVTM and CDR2 ANQGSEA. V was pared by 4 bases and J by 1 base, with 17 bases between. This CDR3 region has 15 residues. The CDR3 spells CSVGVAGYPSYEQYF. In nucleotides, the CDR3 is TGCAGCGTTGGAGTGGCAGGGTACCCTTCCTACGAGCAGTACTTC.

This clone was seen only a few times. The rearrangement uses TRBV5-6 and TRBJ1-1, with TRBD1 matching over 12 bases. There are 14 residues in the CDR3. The germline CDR1 and CDR2 sequences are SGHDT and YYEEEE. After removal of 4 bases from V and 5 bases from J, the junction contained 3 bases not matched to a gene. Written as DNA, the CDR3 is TGTGCCAGCAGCGAGGGACAGGGGGCAACTGAAGCTTTCTTT. It specifies CASSEGQGATEAFF.

In regard to this clone: Since no conserved phenylalanine or tryptophan closes the CDR3, a read error is the likely cause. The genes are TRBV5-6 and TRBJ1-6, with D maybe TRBD1 (5 bases). The CDR3 has 13 amino acids. Germline V gene lookup returns CDR1 SGHDT and CDR2 YYEEEE. V was cut by 6 bases and J by 10 bases, with 14 bases left in between. The CDR3 nucleotides read TGTGCCAGCACCTGGCAGGGCGAGTCACCCCTCCACCTT. Its protein is CASTWQGESPLHL.

The chain is built from TRBV9 and TRBJ1-3; D perhaps matches TRBD1 (5 bases). The germline gives CDR1 SGDLS, CDR2 YYNGEE. The V and J ends lost 2 bases and 1 base respectively, with 22 bases between them. The CDR3 is 19 amino acids. The CDR3 sequence: CASSVNDSLTGSSGNTIYF. The CDR3 region has the DNA TGTGCCAGCAGCGTTAACGACAGCCTAACAGGTTCATCTGGAAACACCATATATTTT.

This clone was counted a few times. The V gene is TRBV6-5, the J gene TRBJ2-7; TRBD1 matches at 8 bases. The germline V gene has CDR1 MNHEY and CDR2 SVGAGI. The CDR3 totals 15 residues. J gave up 2 bases and V 6 bases, and 9 bases lay outside the gene matches. The CDR3 loop reads CASRDRRGPTYEQYF. CDR3 nucleotide sequence: TGTGCCAGCAGAGACCGCAGGGGGCCCACCTACGAGCAGTACTTC.

The chain has TRBV4-1 and TRBJ2-7, with a possible D match to TRBD1 (6 bases). This CDR3 comprises 16 residues. The germline V gene has CDR1 MGHRA and CDR2 YSYEKL. The germline V and J ends were trimmed by 0 bases and 3 bases, with 15 bases remaining between them. As DNA, the CDR3 is TGCGCCAGCAGCCAAGATCTTGGGGACACAATCTACGAGCAGTACTTC. Encoded protein: CASSQDLGDTIYEQYF.

The chain recombines TRBV5-1 with TRBJ2-1, with D possibly being TRBD1 (6 bases). Germline CDR1 and CDR2: SGHRS and YFSETQ. Trimming cost V 5 bases and J 8 bases, with 11 bases left between them. The CDR3 totals 12 residues. CDR3 residues: CASRGGVDEQFF. In DNA, the CDR3 is TGCGCCAGCAGAGGGGGAGTCGATGAGCAGTTCTTC. Using reference TRBV5-1 and TRBJ2-1 for the parts outside the CDR3, the full variable domain is KAGVTQTPRYLIKTRGQQVTLSCSPISGHRSVSWYQQTPGQGLQFLFEYFSETQRNKGNFPGRFSGRQFSNSRSEMNVSTLELGDSALYLCASRGGVDEQFFGPGTRLTVL.

This CDR3 is CASSRDIQPQYF. The CDR3 DNA is TGTGCCAGCAGTAGAGACATTCAGCCCCAGTATTTT. This rearrangement joins TRBV2 to TRBJ1-5, with D unclear. The last part of the DNA fits TRBJ2-3 better; the J call may be wrong. The germline gives CDR1 SNHLY, CDR2 FYNNEI. CDR3 length equals 12 residues.

This clone was detected only a few times. The CDR3 DNA sequence: TGCGCCAGCAGTAACCAATTAGACACTGAAGCTTTCTTT. Translated: CASSNQLDTEAFF. The V and J genes are TRBV5-1 and TRBJ1-1; no clear D gene. The CDR3 runs 13 residues. Looked up from germline, CDR1 is SGHRS and CDR2 is YFSETQ. Trimming shortened V by 5 bases and J by 3 bases, and 11 bases separated the two germline ends.

This chain joins TRBV5-4 and TRBJ1-1, with TRBD1 identical over 7 bases. After removal of 3 bases from V and 3 bases from J, the junction contained 2 bases not matched to a gene. The CDR3 totals 13 residues. CDR1 SGHNT and CDR2 YYREEE come from the germline V gene (reference sequence). In nucleotides, the CDR3 is TGTGCCAGCAGCTCCAGGGGGGACACTGAAGCTTTCTTT. This gives the protein CASSSRGDTEAFF.

This clone was recorded once. The V gene is TRBV5-1, the J gene TRBJ2-7, with D unresolved. The CDR3 loop spans 15 amino acids. Germline V lookup: CDR1 SGHRS, CDR2 YFSETQ. V lost 0 bases and J 5 bases, leaving 15 bases between the germline ends. CDR3 residues: CASSLARPAWDEQYF. CDR3 DNA: TGCGCCAGCAGCTTGGCGAGGCCCGCCTGGGACGAGCAGTACTTC.

The chain has TRBV6-5 and TRBJ1-4; D remains ambiguous. Germline CDR1 MNHEY, CDR2 SVGAGI. This CDR3 is 14 amino acids long. V was trimmed by 2 bases and J by 7 bases, leaving 11 bases between them. The CDR3 nucleotides read TGTGCCAGCAGTTACCAGAGGCTGGGTGAAAAACTGTTTTTT. It translates to CASSYQRLGEKLFF.

The chain is built from TRBV4-1 and TRBJ1-1; D gene uncertain. Germline lookup yields CDR1 MGHRA and CDR2 YSYEKL. This CDR3 has 14 amino acids. V was cut by 1 base and J by 4 bases, with 10 bases left in between. CDR3 amino acids: CASSQARRGTEAFF. The CDR3 DNA reads TGCGCCAGCAGCCAAGCCCGACGGGGCACTGAAGCTTTCTTT.

The rearrangement joins TRBV4-3 to TRBJ2-2; 7 bases match TRBD2. There are 16 residues in the CDR3. V dropped 1 base and J dropped 3; count of bases not matched to a gene: 5. Germline-derived CDR1 and CDR2 are LGHNA and YSLEER. Written as DNA, the CDR3 is TGCGCCAGCAGCCAAGCCGGGGCGGGGGACACCGGGGAGCTGTTTTTT. Encoded protein: CASSQAGAGDTGELFF.

The V and J genes are TRBV9 and TRBJ2-1; weak D call: TRBD2 (7 bases). V was shortened by 0 bases and J by 4 bases, with 29 bases between the two germline ends. This CDR3 has 21 residues. Germline loops: CDR1 SGDLS, CDR2 YYNGEE. CDR3 nucleotide sequence: TGTGCCAGCAGCGTAGCGGGCCGGACTAGTGGGGGGGCTCTAAGGTACAATGAGCAGTTCTTC. Residues: CASSVAGRTSGGALRYNEQFF.

In DNA, the CDR3 is TGCGCCAGCAGCCCTCGACCCGGGACAGGGGACCACGAGCAGTACTTC. Translation: CASSPRPGTGDHEQYF. The chain joins TRBV5-1 to TRBJ2-7; 10 positions match TRBD1. V shed 4 bases and J 5 bases; nucleotides not matched to a gene: 12. The CDR3 runs 16 residues. The V gene's germline CDR1 is SGHRS and CDR2 YFSETQ.

The chain has TRBV10-3 and TRBJ1-4; 7 bases map to TRBD1. J gave up 3 bases and V 10 bases, and 8 bases lay outside the gene matches. There are 14 residues in the CDR3. Germline lookup yields CDR1 ENHRY and CDR2 SYGVKD. The CDR3 DNA follows: TGTGCCACCAGAGACAGGGAACCTAATGAAAAACTGTTTTTT. As protein: CATRDREPNEKLFF.

This chain joins TRBV7-9 and TRBJ1-1; TRBD1 matches at 7 bases. This CDR3 is 14 amino acids long. CDR1 is SEHNR, CDR2 FQNEAQ, per germline (reference sequence). V lost 4 bases, J lost 2 bases, and 4 bases stayed unmatched. In DNA, the CDR3 is TGTGCCAGCAGCTGGGGGACAGTAAACACTGAAGCTTTCTTT. Amino acid sequence: CASSWGTVNTEAFF.

This clone was detected only a few times. This chain links TRBV9 with TRBJ2-3; TRBD2 might be the D (5 bases). Trimming shortened V by 0 bases and J by 5 bases, and 16 bases separated the two germline ends. Germline CDR1 reads SGDLS; CDR2 reads YYNGEE. This CDR3 region has 16 residues. This chain's CDR3 is CASSVEDSRVRDTQYF. The CDR3 region has the DNA TGTGCCAGCAGCGTAGAGGACTCGAGGGTACGAGATACGCAGTATTTT. Full variable domain (outside the CDR3, taken from reference TRBV9 and TRBJ2-3): DSGVTQTPKHLITATGQRVTLRCSPRSGDLSVYWYQQSLDQGLQFLIQYYNGEERAKGNILERFSAQQFPDLHSELNLSSLELGDSALYFCASSVEDSRVRDTQYFGPGTRLTVL.

This clone was counted only a few times. V is TRBV11-1 and J is TRBJ2-7, with D perhaps matching TRBD1 (6 bases). CDR3 length: 13 residues. V lost 5 bases, J lost 2 bases, and 10 bases lay in between. Germline V lookup: CDR1 SGHAT, CDR2 FQDESV (reference sequence). CDR3 sequence: CASSLDRTYEQYF. CDR3 sequence (DNA): TGTGCCAGCAGCCTAGACAGGACCTACGAGCAGTACTTC. The entire variable domain, with the rest obtained from reference TRBV11-1 and TRBJ2-7, is as follows: EAEVAQSPRYKITEKSQAVAFWCDPISGHATLYWYRQILGQGPELLVQFQDESVVDDSQLPKDRFSAERLKGVDSTLKIQPAELGDSAMYLCASSLDRTYEQYFGPGTRLTVT.

Only one count was recorded for this clone. The chain recombines TRBV5-1 with TRBJ2-7, with D possibly matching TRBD2 (7 bases). The germline gives CDR1 SGHRS, CDR2 YFSETQ. The CDR3 has 13 residues. The V and J ends lost 4 bases and 4 bases respectively, with 12 bases between them. The CDR3 DNA is TGCGCCAGCAGCGGGGGGGCAGGGTACGAGCAGTACTTC. Its protein is CASSGGAGYEQYF.

This clone was seen more than once but under ten times. The genes are TRBV11-2 and TRBJ2-7; 7 bases are shared with TRBD2. Germline V gene sequence: CDR1 SGHAT, CDR2 FQNNGV. J gave up 5 bases and V 5 bases, and 15 bases lay outside the gene matches. CDR3 length equals 16 residues. The CDR3 protein is CASSARTNSREDEQYF. The DNA of the CDR3 is TGTGCCAGCAGCGCCCGGACTAACTCTCGGGAGGACGAGCAGTACTTC.

The rearrangement uses TRBV9 and TRBJ1-2; D is possibly TRBD1 (6 bases). CDR3 length: 13 amino acids. Trimming removed 7 bases at V and 3 bases at J, with 13 bases between. The germline V gene has CDR1 SGDLS and CDR2 YYNGEE. CDR3 nucleotides: TGTGCCAGCTCCCGCGGGGGCGACTATGGCTACACCTTC. It encodes CASSRGGDYGYTF.

V gene TRBV5-5 combines with J gene TRBJ1-4, with 7 nucleotides matching TRBD1. With V trimmed by 0 bases and J by 2 bases, 4 bases remained unmatched. The CDR3 sequence is 16 residues long. The germline V gene encodes CDR1 SGHKS and CDR2 YYEKEE (reference sequence). The CDR3 protein is CASSLGGTVTNEKLFF. The DNA of the CDR3 is TGTGCCAGCAGCTTGGGCGGGACAGTCACTAATGAAAAACTGTTTTTT. Drawing the rest from reference TRBV5-5 and TRBJ1-4, the complete variable domain is DAGVTQSPTHLIKTRGQQVTLRCSPISGHKSVSWYQQVLGQGPQFIFQYYEKEERGRGNFPDRFSARQFPNYSSELNVNALLLGDSALYLCASSLGGTVTNEKLFFGSGTQLSVL.

The chain carries TRBV6-6 and TRBJ2-3, with 7 bases lining up with TRBD2. Germline assignment: CDR1 MNHNY and CDR2 SVGAGI (reference sequence). Losses at the gene ends were 2 bases for V and 1 base for J; bases not matched to a gene: 3. CDR3 length: 15 amino acids. The CDR3 region is CASSYAGARTDTQYF. The CDR3 DNA follows: TGTGCCAGCAGTTACGCGGGAGCCCGCACAGATACGCAGTATTTT.

The chain links TRBV4-1 to TRBJ2-7; D is unclear. The CDR3 spans 13 residues. V was cut by 1 base and J by 5 bases, with 9 bases left in between. CDR1 MGHRA and CDR2 YSYEKL come from the germline V gene. The CDR3 DNA sequence: TGCGCCAGCAGCCAAGTTTTTGCAGACGAGCAGTACTTC. As protein: CASSQVFADEQYF.